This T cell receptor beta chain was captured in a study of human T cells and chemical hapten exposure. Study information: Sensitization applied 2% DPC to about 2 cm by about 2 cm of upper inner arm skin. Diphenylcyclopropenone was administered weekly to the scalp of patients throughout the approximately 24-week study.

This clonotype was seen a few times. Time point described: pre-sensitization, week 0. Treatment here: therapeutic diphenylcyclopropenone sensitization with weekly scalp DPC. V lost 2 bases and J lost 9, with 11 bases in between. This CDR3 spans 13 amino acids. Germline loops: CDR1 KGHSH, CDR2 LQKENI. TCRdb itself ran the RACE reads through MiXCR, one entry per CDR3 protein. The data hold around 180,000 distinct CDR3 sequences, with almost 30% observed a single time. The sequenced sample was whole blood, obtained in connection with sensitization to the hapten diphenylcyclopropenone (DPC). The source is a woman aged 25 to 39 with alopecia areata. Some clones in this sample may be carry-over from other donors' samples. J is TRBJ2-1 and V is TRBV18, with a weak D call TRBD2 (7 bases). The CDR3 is CASSPKGGAEQFF. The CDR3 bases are TGTGCCAGCTCACCAAAGGGGGGGGCTGAGCAGTTCTTC.